This T cell receptor (beta chain) emerged from a study of T-cell memory formation after mild COVID-19 (dated by TCRdb to about 2021). Regarding the complete study: TCR sequence clusters from the two donors were largely donor specific. The cohort comprised two young, previously healthy adult volunteers, one female and one male. T-cell clones expanding and contracting after mild COVID-19 in a couple of donors were tracked by longitudinal TCRalpha and TCRbeta repertoire sequencing. Paper-wide results and their limitations: SARS-CoV-2 specificity of the second-wave clones peaking on day 37 was not confirmed. Some responding clones were detected in pre-infection memory, suggesting pre-existing cross-reactive memory T cells joined the SARS-CoV-2 response. Contracting CD4+ clones appeared mostly in the CM and EM memory subsets, whereas CD8+ clones were enriched in EMRA. Only a couple of mild cases were covered by the study, and larger cohorts that include severe cases with pre-infection samples were considered necessary. Balanced CD4/CD8 phenotypes were observed for clones contracting from day 15 to 85, whereas a bias towards CD4+ was observed for a second wave of clones expanding from day 15 to 37.

Ficoll-Paque density gradient centrifugation was used to isolate PBMCs. Sequencing took place on an Illumina NovaSeq 6000. TCRalpha and TCRbeta cDNA libraries were constructed by 5'RACE with constant-segment primers, with sample barcodes and unique molecular identifiers being introduced. RNA was extracted from every sample with Trizol reagent. Libraries were amplified in two PCR steps, with a second sample barcode and Illumina TruSeq adapters added in the second step. Sequencing of the libraries was done on an Illumina NovaSeq, producing 2 x 150 bp paired-end reads. Processing in the source paper ran as follows. The reads were demultiplexed and collapsed into UMI-guided consensus sequences using migec v1.2.7. Using mixcr v2.1.11, UMI consensuses were aligned to TRA and TRB V and J templates and then assembled into clonotypes. A clonotype was counted as expanded or contracted only when both edgeR and NoisET called the clonotype significant, with the noise models trained on biological replicates. For edgeR calls, the cutoffs were a false discovery rate-adjusted p below 0.01 and a log2 fold-change threshold of 1. As an exploratory analysis of dynamics, max-normalized trajectories of the 1000 most abundant clonotypes were examined with PCA combined with hierarchical clustering. Separately sequenced CD4+ and CD8+ repertoires were used to assign the CD4 or CD8 phenotype of responding clones. In TCRdb, the public reads were trimmed at Q25 with fastp and aligned with MiXCR, with productive beta chains retained. Rows with a matching CDR3 protein are joined into one entry that keeps the most common DNA and genes. None of the V and J calls come from the authors' own analysis; TCRdb made them. Counted in this sample were roughly 450,000 distinct CDR3 sequences; roughly 20% of them appeared once. The ten top clones hold about 12% of the sample.

This clonotype was seen a few times. Its antigen is still unknown. Within one base of it there is no much larger clone, and no base qualities were kept. V drops 0 bases and J drops 6 bases, leaving 9 bases in between. The cysteine opens and the phenylalanine closes a CDR3 of 12 amino acids. Only the CDR3 region is kept as DNA, spanning 36 bases read in frame from base 1. Looking up the germline V gene yields CDR1 SQVTM and CDR2 ANQGSEA. Source material: PBMCs or a T cell subset sorted from them (not recorded which). This TCR was recovered from an adult woman who had mild COVID-19 (a few samples of this study predate the infection). The sample titles of this study are shuffled in the database, so cell type and time point are left out; the donor was told from shared clones. Recombination linked TRBV29-1 to TRBJ2-7, with the D gene too uncertain to name. The CDR3 protein: CSVEDGPTEQYF. The DNA sequence is given as TGCAGCGTTGAAGATGGGCCGACCGAGCAGTACTTC.